Listed here is a single T cell receptor beta chain. V lost 4 bases to trimming and J lost 8 bases; unmatched junction nucleotides: 9. The germline V gene encodes CDR1 SGHNT and CDR2 YENEEA. CDR3 length: 15 residues. This sample is drawn from a study of blood T cell repertoires in COVID-19. Authors' data handling: Counts of nucleated cells, estimated from reference gene primer amplification, were obtained. TCRdb's table, derived via immunoSEQ multiplex PCR, lists solely in-frame clones and lacks some. The V and J calls and clone size come from that table; D and trimming were worked out from the DNA. The data contain fewer than 250,000 clones, approximately 87% of them singletons.

The chain combines TRBV11-3 with TRBJ1-2; 11 nucleotides match TRBD1. The TCR originated in a woman aged 45 to 65 with acute or convalescent COVID-19. The sample comprised peripheral blood. This CDR3 is CASSSRTGGAVGYTF. The CDR3 nucleotides read TGTGCCAGCAGCTCCCGGACAGGGGGCGCGGTGGGCTACACCTTC.